Sequencing of this TCR beta chain was carried out in a study of blood T cell repertoires in COVID-19. On the study more broadly: Collection of acute and convalescent COVID-19 samples took place in the United States, Italy and Spain.

This clone was observed a handful of times. Original processing methods: Using reference gene primer amplification, nucleated cell counts were estimated. Data came from immunoSEQ multiplex PCR; TCRdb stores just in-frame clones and leaves some out. V and J calls and clone size come straight from that table; D and trimming were deduced from the DNA. This sample has almost 350,000 clones, with more than 70% found just once. Cohort allocation depended upon clinical history that participants reported. Exposed enrollees encountered a COVID-19 case at some point within 2 weeks before study entry. The ends lost 2 bases at V and 1 base at J; junction bases unmatched: 1. Germline-derived CDR1 and CDR2 are WNHNN and SYGVQD (reference sequence). This CDR3 has 15 amino acids.

The V call is TRBV10-1, the J call TRBJ2-4; 8 nucleotides line up with TRBD2. Specimen: PBMCs or T cells enriched from blood (not recorded which). The clonotype comes from a woman in her 30s who had been exposed to COVID-19. In DNA form, the CDR3 reads TGCGCCAGCAGTGAGGCGGGGGGTGCCAAAAACATTCAGTACTTC. It specifies CASSEAGGAKNIQYF.